Given below is one TCR beta chain in context. CDR3 length: 14 residues. CDR1 and CDR2 (germline): MNHEY, SMNVEV (reference sequence). V trimming: 6 bases; J trimming: 7 bases; junction bases outside the gene matches: 6. The data were obtained in a study of CD8+ T cells in alopecia areata. In each case, RNA was isolated and then reverse transcribed into cDNA as the sequencing template. Some clones are missing from TCRdb's copy, which holds only in-frame ones; the method was immunoSEQ multiplex PCR. The sample consists of under 200,000 clones, less than 80% of them appearing once. Indicated treatment: oral pan-JAK inhibitor, 5-10 mg twice daily. PBMCs yielded sorted CD4+ and CD8+ T cells.

The chain combines TRBV27 with TRBJ1-6; 7 bases align to TRBD1. Specimen: CD4+ T cells sorted from blood, collected at week 24, from a patient treated with tofacitinib. This sequence was found in a human donor with alopecia areata. The DNA for the CDR3 is TGTGCCAGCAGGGCTGACAGGGTGAATTCACCCCTCCACTTT. It is translated as CASRADRVNSPLHF.